Presented here are 21 T cell receptor beta chains from one specimen sequenced in a study of cytomegalovirus exposure and HLA in healthy donors (dated by TCRdb to 2015 to 2018). Receptors were amplified or captured by the immunoSEQ multiplex PCR assay. A mixture of 60 forward primers for TCR Vbeta segments and 13 reverse primers for TCR Jbeta segments was used in the multiplex PCR. The immuneACCESS repertoire file appears here via TCRdb, limited to in-frame rearrangements. These files lack a portion of the clones; in checked studies, under half of the deficit traces to unresolved V genes, and the cause of the others is not known. The sample table lists about 210,000 clones, about 84% of them with a count of one. 11% to 15% of the sample belongs to the ten largest clones. Sequencing was performed on PBMCs. Receptors originate from a woman younger than 45 in good health and CMV-seropositive.

The rearrangement uses TRBV4-3 and TRBJ2-7, with a tentative D call TRBD1 (5 bases). The CDR3 has 15 amino acids. V lost 4 bases to trimming and J lost 5 bases, with 18 bases between them. Germline loops: CDR1 LGHNA, CDR2 YSLEER. The CDR3 sequence: CASSPAPQGSHEQYF. The CDR3 coding sequence is TGCGCCAGCAGCCCGGCCCCTCAGGGAAGTCACGAGCAGTACTTC.

J is TRBJ1-6 and V is TRBV6-1; perhaps TRBD1 as D (6 bases). CDR3 length: 17 amino acids. The germline V gene encodes CDR1 MNHNS and CDR2 SASEGT. Trimming cost V 2 bases and J 7 bases, with 18 bases left between them. CDR3 nucleotide sequence: TGTGCCAGCAGTGAACGGGTTGGGCAGGGGCGGAATTCACCCCTCCACTTT. Translation: CASSERVGQGRNSPLHF.

V and J are TRBV5-6 and TRBJ1-1; 7 bases line up with TRBD1. CDR1 and CDR2 (germline): SGHDT, YYEEEE. V dropped 4 bases and J dropped 3; count of bases not matched to a gene: 6. This CDR3 spans 14 amino acids. Here the CDR3 reads CASSPGTAYTEAFF. In DNA, the CDR3 is TGTGCCAGCAGCCCCGGGACAGCATACACTGAAGCTTTCTTT. The variable domain in full, completed from reference TRBV5-6 and TRBJ1-1, reads DAGVTQSPTHLIKTRGQQVTLRCSPKSGHDTVSWYQQALGQGPQFIFQYYEEEERQRGNFPDRFSGHQFPNYSSELNVNALLLGDSALYLCASSPGTAYTEAFFGQGTRLTVV.

The rearrangement joins TRBV5-6 to TRBJ1-5; TRBD1 is a possible D gene (6 bases). Germline CDR1 SGHDT, CDR2 YYEEEE. The CDR3 runs 15 residues. Trimming stripped 4 bases from V and 7 bases from J, with 18 bases between. CDR3: CASSLGFTGNQPQHF. The CDR3 DNA is TGTGCCAGCAGCCTGGGTTTTACAGGGAACCAGCCCCAGCATTTT.

This rearrangement joins TRBV20-1 to TRBJ2-7; 7 bases fit TRBD2. After removal of 5 bases from V and 5 bases from J, the junction contained 3 bases not matched to a gene. This CDR3 comprises 11 residues. Germline values: CDR1 DFQATT, CDR2 SNEGSKA (reference sequence). CDR3 bases: TGCAGTGCTGGGGGGACTAACGAGCAGTACTTC. Amino acids: CSAGGTNEQYF.

This clone has only one observation. CDR3 loop: CASIKNTGWGGAGELFF. CDR3 nucleotides: TGTGCCAGTATCAAAAACACCGGTTGGGGGGGGGCCGGGGAGCTGTTTTTT. The chain has TRBV19 and TRBJ2-2, with 7 nucleotides matching TRBD2. J was trimmed by 6 bases and V by 7 bases; bases with no gene match: 17. Germline assignment: CDR1 LNHDA and CDR2 SQIVND (reference sequence). This CDR3 region has 17 residues.

The chain recombines TRBV6-1 with TRBJ1-3; TRBD1 is a possible D gene (6 bases). CDR3 size: 14 residues. In germline, CDR1 is MNHNS, CDR2 SASEGT. The germline V and J ends were trimmed by 5 bases and 4 bases, with 12 bases remaining between them. The CDR3, as DNA: TGTGCCAGCAGTACAGGGTTCGCGGGAAACACCATATATTTT. It encodes CASSTGFAGNTIYF.

V and J are TRBV28 and TRBJ1-2; no clear D. The V gene lost 4 bases and the J gene lost 5 bases, with 11 bases spanning the gap. CDR3 length: 13 residues. Germline V CDR1 and CDR2: MDHEN, SYDVKM. This CDR3 is CASSSSRLYGYTF. The CDR3 coding sequence is TGTGCCAGCAGTTCCTCGCGATTATATGGCTACACCTTC.

This chain joins TRBV7-3 and TRBJ2-1; 8 bases are shared with TRBD2. After removal of 3 bases from V and 9 bases from J, the junction contained 1 base not matched to a gene. This CDR3 has 12 amino acids. The V gene's germline CDR1 is SGHTA and CDR2 FQGTGA. CDR3 loop: CASSFRGGEQFF. CDR3 DNA: TGTGCCAGCAGCTTTCGGGGGGGTGAGCAGTTCTTC. Together with reference TRBV7-3 and TRBJ2-1, the CDR3 gives the full variable domain: GAGVSQTPSNKVTEKGKYVELRCDPISGHTALYWYRQSLGQGPEFLIYFQGTGAADDSGLPNDRFFAVRPEGSVSTLKIQRTERGDSAVYLCASSFRGGEQFFGPGTRLTVL.

The CDR3 nucleotides read TGCGCCAGCAGCTTCGTACAGGGGGCTGAAAACTATGGCTACACCTTC. Translated, it gives CASSFVQGAENYGYTF. The V and J genes are TRBV5-1 and TRBJ1-2, with TRBD1 matching 9 bases. CDR1 is SGHRS, CDR2 YFSETQ, per germline. Trimming at V came to 2 bases and at J to 2 bases, leaving 7 bases not matched to a gene. The CDR3 is 16 amino acids.

The chain uses TRBV10-3 and TRBJ2-7, with D perhaps TRBD1 (5 bases). This CDR3 has 13 amino acids. Trimming took 7 bases from V and 2 from J, leaving 12 bases between them. Germline V CDR1 and CDR2: ENHRY, SYGVKD. In DNA form, the CDR3 reads TGTGCCATCACCCAGGGTCGGGCCTACGAGCAGTACTTC. Protein: CAITQGRAYEQYF.

The V and J genes are TRBV19 and TRBJ1-4; perhaps TRBD1 as D (5 bases). The length of the CDR3 is 14 residues. Germline V lookup: CDR1 LNHDA, CDR2 SQIVND (reference sequence). The V and J ends lost 2 bases and 8 bases respectively, with 12 bases between them. The DNA of the CDR3 is TGTGCCAGTAGTATACTTCGGGGGAGGGAAAAACTGTTTTTT. Translating gives CASSILRGREKLFF.

This sequence joins TRBV19 and TRBJ1-1; D is possibly TRBD1 (6 bases). CDR1 is LNHDA and CDR2 is SQIVND in the germline V gene (reference sequence). Between the trimmed V and J ends, which lost 9 bases and 1 base, there was a span of 15 bases. CDR3 length: 14 residues. CDR3 residues: CARRNQGKNTEAFF. The CDR3 coding sequence is TGTGCCAGAAGAAATCAGGGGAAGAACACTGAAGCTTTCTTT.

This clone was recorded a few times. The chain has TRBV6-5 and TRBJ1-1; 7 positions agree with TRBD1. Trimming removed 4 bases from V and 6 bases from J; junction bases left unmatched: 2. Germline CDR1 is MNHEY and CDR2 is SVGAGI. The CDR3 is 12 amino acids. CDR3 sequence: CASSFGQAEAFF. CDR3 nucleotide sequence: TGTGCCAGCAGTTTCGGACAGGCTGAAGCTTTCTTT.

This chain uses TRBV19 with TRBJ2-7; TRBD2 matches at 9 bases. Germline V gene sequence: CDR1 LNHDA, CDR2 SQIVND (reference sequence). The J segment lost 3 bases and the V segment lost 1 base, leaving 4 bases of the junction unmatched. The CDR3 contains 15 residues. The CDR3, as DNA: TGTGCCAGTAGTATAGCCCCTAGCGGGGACTACGAGCAGTACTTC. Protein product: CASSIAPSGDYEQYF.

J is TRBJ1-6 and V is TRBV18; D is uncertain. CDR1 is KGHSH, CDR2 LQKENI, per germline. V was trimmed by 5 bases and J by 7 bases, leaving 12 bases between them. The CDR3 is 14 residues long. CDR3 nucleotides: TGTGCCAGCTCAGAGCGGGATTTGAATTCACCCCTCCACTTT. Protein product: CASSERDLNSPLHF.

V usage is TRBV11-2 and J usage is TRBJ1-6; no reliable D call. Germline CDR1 is SGHAT and CDR2 is FQNNGV. Trimming removed 5 bases from V and 7 bases from J, with 12 bases in between. The CDR3 is made up of 14 amino acids. The CDR3 loop is CASSPVPTNSPLHF. The CDR3 bases are TGTGCCAGCAGCCCGGTCCCAACGAATTCACCCCTCCACTTT.

The V call is TRBV2, the J call TRBJ1-2, with a weak D call TRBD1 (5 bases). The V end lost 4 bases, the J end lost 6 bases, and 9 bases lay between the germline ends. This CDR3 region has 12 residues. Germline-derived CDR1 and CDR2 are SNHLY and FYNNEI. The CDR3 region is CASSASRDGYTF. CDR3 coding DNA: TGTGCCAGCAGTGCTTCCAGGGATGGCTACACCTTC.

Turning to this clone: A junction boundary mismatches the germline segment, possibly from a read error. This chain joins TRBV25-1 and TRBJ2-3; TRBD2 aligns across 8 bases. CDR1 is MGHDK and CDR2 is SYGVNS in the germline V gene. CDR3 length equals 16 residues. This CDR3 reads CASSDSGRGELDTQYF. CDR3 in DNA: TGTGCTAGCAGTGATTCGGGGCGGGGGGAACTGGATACGCAGTATTTT.

The chain uses TRBV7-9 and TRBJ2-1, with D tentatively TRBD2 (5 bases). The germline gives CDR1 SEHNR, CDR2 FQNEAQ (reference sequence). This CDR3 is 12 amino acids long. Trimming cost V 6 bases and J 9 bases, with 12 bases left between them. In DNA, the CDR3 is TGTGCCAGCAGAATAGGAGGTGGTGAGCAGTTCTTC. Residues: CASRIGGGEQFF.

The V and J genes are TRBV28 and TRBJ1-5; D gene uncertain. Trimming left V 5 bases short and J 3 bases short, with 11 bases between. The length of the CDR3 is 14 residues. Germline V lookup: CDR1 MDHEN, CDR2 SYDVKM. CDR3 loop: CASSPRFINQPQHF. CDR3 DNA sequence: TGTGCCAGCAGTCCGCGTTTCATCAATCAGCCCCAGCATTTT. Together with reference TRBV28 and TRBJ1-5, the CDR3 gives the full variable domain: DVKVTQSSRYLVKRTGEKVFLECVQDMDHENMFWYRQDPGLGLRLIYFSYDVKMKEKGDIPEGYSVSREKKERFSLILESASTNQTSMYLCASSPRFINQPQHFGDGTRLSIL.